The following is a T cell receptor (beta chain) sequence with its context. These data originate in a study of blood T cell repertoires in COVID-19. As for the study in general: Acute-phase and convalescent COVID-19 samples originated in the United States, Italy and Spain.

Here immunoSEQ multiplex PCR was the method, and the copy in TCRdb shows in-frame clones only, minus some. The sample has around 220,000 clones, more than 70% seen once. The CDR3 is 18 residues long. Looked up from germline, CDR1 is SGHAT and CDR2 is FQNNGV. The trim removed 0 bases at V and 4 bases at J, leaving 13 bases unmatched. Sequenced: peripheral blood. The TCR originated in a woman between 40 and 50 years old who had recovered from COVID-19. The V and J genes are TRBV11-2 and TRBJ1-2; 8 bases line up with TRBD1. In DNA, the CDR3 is TGTGCCAGCAGCTTAGATAGTCTAGGACAGGGAAGAGGCTATGGCTACACCTTC. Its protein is CASSLDSLGQGRGYGYTF. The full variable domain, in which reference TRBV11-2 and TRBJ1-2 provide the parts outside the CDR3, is EAGVAQSPRYKIIEKRQSVAFWCNPISGHATLYWYQQILGQGPKLLIQFQNNGVVDDSQLPKDRFSAERLKGVDSTLKIQPAKLEDSAVYLCASSLDSLGQGRGYGYTFGSGTRLTVV.